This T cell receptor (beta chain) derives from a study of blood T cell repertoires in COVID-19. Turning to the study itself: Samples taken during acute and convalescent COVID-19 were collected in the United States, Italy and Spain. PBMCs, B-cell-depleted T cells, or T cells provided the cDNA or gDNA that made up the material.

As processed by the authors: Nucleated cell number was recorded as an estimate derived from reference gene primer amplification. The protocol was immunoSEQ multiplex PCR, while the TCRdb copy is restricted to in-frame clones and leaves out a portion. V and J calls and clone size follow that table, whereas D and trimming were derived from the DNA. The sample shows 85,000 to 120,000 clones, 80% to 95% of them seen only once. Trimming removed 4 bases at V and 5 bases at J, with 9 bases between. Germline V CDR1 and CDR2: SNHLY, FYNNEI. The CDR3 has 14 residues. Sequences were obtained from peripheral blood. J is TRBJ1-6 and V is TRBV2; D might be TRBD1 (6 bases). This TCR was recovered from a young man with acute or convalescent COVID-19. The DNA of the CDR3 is TGTGCCAGCAGTGGGACAGAGAATAATTCACCCCTCCACTTT. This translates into CASSGTENNSPLHF.